This TCR beta chain was sequenced for a study of blood T cell repertoires in COVID-19. Study context: Sites in the United States, Italy and Spain provided acute and convalescent COVID-19 samples.

Assay: immunoSEQ multiplex PCR; the TCRdb copy retains only in-frame clones and omits some. There are just over 150,000 clones in the sample; around 84% occur only once, and about 3.5% lies in the top ten. The CDR3 consists of 16 residues. The V segment lost 8 bases and the J segment 4 bases; nucleotides outside the gene matches: 11. Germline CDR1 and CDR2: SNHLY and FYNNEI. The V gene is TRBV2, the J gene TRBJ2-3, with 11 bases fitting TRBD2. The origin of this receptor is a human donor with acute or convalescent COVID-19. The donor label of this sample is uncertain. Sequenced: peripheral blood. DNA for the CDR3: TGTGCCAGCCGCATTAGCGGGGGGGCCGGCGCAGATACGCAGTATTTT. Amino acid sequence: CASRISGGAGADTQYF.